This TCR beta chain was sequenced during a study of T cell responses to AZD1222 COVID-19 vaccine. The CDR3 is 13 residues long. Germline loops: CDR1 SGHKS, CDR2 YYEKEE (reference sequence). Assay used: immunoSEQ multiplex PCR; TCRdb lists only in-frame clones, some missing. In the table there are roughly 86,000 clones, 75% to 90% of which are singletons. Study results and limitations: Compared with day 0, the breadth and depth of the Spike-specific TCR repertoire rose significantly after two doses of AZD1222. The peak T cell response came first, and repertoires were sampled only after it.

This clone showed up just once. Antigen unknown. The junction departs from germline at one end; a sequencing error may be responsible. Sequenced material: peripheral blood, taken on day 0 of AZD1222 vaccination. The chain links TRBV5-5 to TRBJ2-2; the D is unclear. The clonotype was recovered from an adult in good health. The CDR3, as DNA: TGTGCCAGCACCTTGTGGGTAACCGGGGAGCTGTTTTTT. This gives the protein CASTLWVTGELFF.